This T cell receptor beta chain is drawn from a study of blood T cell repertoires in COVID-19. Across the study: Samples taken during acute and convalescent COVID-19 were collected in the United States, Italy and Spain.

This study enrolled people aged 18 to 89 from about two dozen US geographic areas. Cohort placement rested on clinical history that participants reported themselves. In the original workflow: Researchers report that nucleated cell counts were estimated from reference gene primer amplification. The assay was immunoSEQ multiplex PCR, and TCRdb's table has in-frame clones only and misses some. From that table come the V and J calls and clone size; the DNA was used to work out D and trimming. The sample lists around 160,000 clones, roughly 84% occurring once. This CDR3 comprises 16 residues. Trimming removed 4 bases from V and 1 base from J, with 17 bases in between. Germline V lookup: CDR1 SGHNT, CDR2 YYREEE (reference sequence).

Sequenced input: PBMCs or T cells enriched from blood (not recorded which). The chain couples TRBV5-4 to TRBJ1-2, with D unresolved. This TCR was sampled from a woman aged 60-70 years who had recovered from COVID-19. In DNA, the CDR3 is TGTGCCAGCAGCATCGGGATGGGTGGGCTTAACTATGGCTACACCTTC. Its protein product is CASSIGMGGLNYGYTF. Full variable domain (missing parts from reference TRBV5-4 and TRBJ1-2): ETGVTQSPTHLIKTRGQQVTLRCSSQSGHNTVSWYQQALGQGPQFIFQYYREEENGRGNFPPRFSGLQFPNYSSELNVNALELDDSALYLCASSIGMGGLNYGYTFGSGTRLTVV.